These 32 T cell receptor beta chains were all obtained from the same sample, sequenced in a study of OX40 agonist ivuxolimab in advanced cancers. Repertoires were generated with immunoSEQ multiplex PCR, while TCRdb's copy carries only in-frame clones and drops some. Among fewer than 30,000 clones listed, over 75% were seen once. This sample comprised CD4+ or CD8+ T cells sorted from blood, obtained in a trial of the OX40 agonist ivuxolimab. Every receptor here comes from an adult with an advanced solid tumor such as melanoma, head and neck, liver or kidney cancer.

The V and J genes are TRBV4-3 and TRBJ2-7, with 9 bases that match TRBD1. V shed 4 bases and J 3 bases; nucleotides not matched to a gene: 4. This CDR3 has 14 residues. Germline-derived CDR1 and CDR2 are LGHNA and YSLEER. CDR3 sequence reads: CASSPGQGLYEQYF. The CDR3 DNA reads TGCGCCAGCAGCCCGGGACAGGGCCTCTACGAGCAGTACTTC.

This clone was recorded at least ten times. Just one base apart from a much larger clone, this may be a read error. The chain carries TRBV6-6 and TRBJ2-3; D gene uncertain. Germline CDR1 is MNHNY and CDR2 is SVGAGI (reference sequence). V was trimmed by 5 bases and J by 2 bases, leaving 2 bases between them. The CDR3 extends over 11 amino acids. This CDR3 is CASSDTDTQYF. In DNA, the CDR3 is TGTGCCAGCAGTGACACAGATACGCAGTATTTT.

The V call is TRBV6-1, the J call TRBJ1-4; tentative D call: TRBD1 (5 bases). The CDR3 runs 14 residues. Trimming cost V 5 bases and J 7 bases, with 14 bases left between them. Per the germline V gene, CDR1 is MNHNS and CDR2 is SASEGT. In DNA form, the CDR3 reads TGTGCCAGCAGTTGGGGGACGGACGTTGAAAAACTGTTTTTT. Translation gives CASSWGTDVEKLFF.

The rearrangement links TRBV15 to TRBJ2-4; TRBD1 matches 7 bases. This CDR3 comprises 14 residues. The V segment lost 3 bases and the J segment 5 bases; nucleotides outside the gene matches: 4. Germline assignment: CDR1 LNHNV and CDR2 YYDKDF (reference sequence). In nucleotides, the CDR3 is TGTGCCACCAGCAGGAGACAGGGAGAAAACATTCAGTACTTC. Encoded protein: CATSRRQGENIQYF.

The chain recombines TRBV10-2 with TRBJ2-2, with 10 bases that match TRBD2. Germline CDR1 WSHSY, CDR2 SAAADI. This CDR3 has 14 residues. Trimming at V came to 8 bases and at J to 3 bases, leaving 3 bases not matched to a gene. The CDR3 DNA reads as TGCGCCAGCGAGCGGGGGGGCGACACCGGGGAGCTGTTTTTT. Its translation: CASERGGDTGELFF.

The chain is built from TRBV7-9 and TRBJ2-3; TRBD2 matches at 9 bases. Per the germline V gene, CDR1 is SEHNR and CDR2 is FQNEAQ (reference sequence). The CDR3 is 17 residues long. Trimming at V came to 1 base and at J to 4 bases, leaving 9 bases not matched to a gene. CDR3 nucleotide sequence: TGTGCCAGCAGCTTAGTCGATCTGACTAGCGGCCCAGATACGCAGTATTTT. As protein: CASSLVDLTSGPDTQYF.

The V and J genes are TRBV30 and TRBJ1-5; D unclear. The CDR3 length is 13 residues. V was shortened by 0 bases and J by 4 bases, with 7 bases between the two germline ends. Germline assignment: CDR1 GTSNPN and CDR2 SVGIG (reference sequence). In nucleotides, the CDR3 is TGTGCCTGGAGTGTTGGGGTTAATCAGCCCCAGCATTTT. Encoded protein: CAWSVGVNQPQHF.

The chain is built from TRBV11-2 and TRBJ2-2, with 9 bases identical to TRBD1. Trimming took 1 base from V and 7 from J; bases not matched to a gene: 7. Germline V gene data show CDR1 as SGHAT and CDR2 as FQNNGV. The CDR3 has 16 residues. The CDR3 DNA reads TGTGCCAGCAGCTTAGTCCGGGACAGGGAGATCGGGGAGCTGTTTTTT. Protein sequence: CASSLVRDREIGELFF.

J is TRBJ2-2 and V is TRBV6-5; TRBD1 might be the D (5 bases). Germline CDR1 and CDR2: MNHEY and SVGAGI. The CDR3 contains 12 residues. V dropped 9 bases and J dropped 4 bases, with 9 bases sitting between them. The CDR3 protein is CASSDTTGELFF. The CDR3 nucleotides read TGTGCCAGTTCGGACACCACCGGGGAGCTGTTTTTT.

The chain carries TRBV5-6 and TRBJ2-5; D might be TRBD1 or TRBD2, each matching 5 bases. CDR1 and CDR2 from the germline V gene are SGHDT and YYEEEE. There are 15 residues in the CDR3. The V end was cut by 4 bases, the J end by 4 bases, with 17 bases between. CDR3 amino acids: CASSLSWGMAETQYF. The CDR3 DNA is TGTGCCAGCAGCCTTTCGTGGGGGATGGCAGAGACCCAGTACTTC.

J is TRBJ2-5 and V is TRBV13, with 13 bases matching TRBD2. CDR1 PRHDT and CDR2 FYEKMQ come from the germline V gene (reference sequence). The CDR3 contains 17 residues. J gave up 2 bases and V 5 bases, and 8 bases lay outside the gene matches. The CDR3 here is CASSETSGGANQETQYF. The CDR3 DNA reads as TGTGCCAGCAGCGAAACTAGCGGGGGGGCTAATCAAGAGACCCAGTACTTC.

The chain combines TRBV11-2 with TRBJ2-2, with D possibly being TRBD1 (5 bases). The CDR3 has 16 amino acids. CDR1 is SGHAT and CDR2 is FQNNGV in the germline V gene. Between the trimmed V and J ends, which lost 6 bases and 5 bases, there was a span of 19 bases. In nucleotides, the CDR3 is TGTGCCAGCAGTCTCGGACCAGGGCGAGGTACCGGGGAGCTGTTTTTT. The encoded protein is CASSLGPGRGTGELFF.

For the CDR3, the DNA is TGTGCCAGCAGCTTAGCGGTCGGGGGGGCAGAGACCCAGTACTTC. The encoded protein is CASSLAVGGAETQYF. The chain carries TRBV7-9 and TRBJ2-5, with 8 bases aligning to TRBD2. CDR3 length: 15 amino acids. Germline CDR1 is SEHNR and CDR2 is FQNEAQ (reference sequence). V lost 0 bases, J lost 4 bases, and 4 bases stayed unmatched.

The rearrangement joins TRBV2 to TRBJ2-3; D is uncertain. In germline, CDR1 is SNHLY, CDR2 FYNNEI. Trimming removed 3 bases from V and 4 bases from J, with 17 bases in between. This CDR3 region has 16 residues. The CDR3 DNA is TGTGCCAGCAGTGAGACTGAGCTGCGGTTCCCAGATACGCAGTATTTT. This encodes CASSETELRFPDTQYF.

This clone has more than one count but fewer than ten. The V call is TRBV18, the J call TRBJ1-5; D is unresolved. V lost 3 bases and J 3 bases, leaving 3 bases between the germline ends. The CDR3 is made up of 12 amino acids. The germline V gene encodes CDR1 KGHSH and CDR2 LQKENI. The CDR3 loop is CASSPTNQPQHF. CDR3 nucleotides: TGTGCCAGCTCACCCACCAATCAGCCCCAGCATTTT.

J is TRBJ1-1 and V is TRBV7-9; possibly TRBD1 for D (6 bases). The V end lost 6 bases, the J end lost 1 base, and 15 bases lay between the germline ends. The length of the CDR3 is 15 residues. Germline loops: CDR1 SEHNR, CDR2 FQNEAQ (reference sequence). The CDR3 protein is CASSPPGQPNTEAFF. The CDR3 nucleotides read TGTGCCAGCAGTCCCCCTGGACAGCCGAACACTGAAGCTTTCTTT.

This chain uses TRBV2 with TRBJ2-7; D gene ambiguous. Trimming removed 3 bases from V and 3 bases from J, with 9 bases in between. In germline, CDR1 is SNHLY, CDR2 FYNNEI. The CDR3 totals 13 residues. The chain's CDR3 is CASSDAQSYEQYF. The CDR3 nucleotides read TGTGCCAGCAGTGATGCCCAAAGCTACGAGCAGTACTTC. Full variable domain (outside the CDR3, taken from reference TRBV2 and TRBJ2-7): EPEVTQTPSHQVTQMGQEVILRCVPISNHLYFYWYRQILGQKVEFLVSFYNNEISEKSEIFDDQFSVERPDGSNFTLKIRSTKLEDSAMYFCASSDAQSYEQYFGPGTRLTVT.

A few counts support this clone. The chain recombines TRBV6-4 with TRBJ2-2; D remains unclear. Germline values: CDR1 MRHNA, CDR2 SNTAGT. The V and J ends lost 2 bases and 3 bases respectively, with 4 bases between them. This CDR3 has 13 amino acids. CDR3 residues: CASSDGDTGELFF. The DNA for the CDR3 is TGTGCCAGCAGTGACGGGGACACCGGGGAGCTGTTTTTT.

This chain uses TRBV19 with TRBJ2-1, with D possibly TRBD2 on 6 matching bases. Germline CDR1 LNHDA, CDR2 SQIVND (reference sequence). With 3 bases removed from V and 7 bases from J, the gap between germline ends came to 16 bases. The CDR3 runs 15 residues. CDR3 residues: CASSMGHLGGNEQFF. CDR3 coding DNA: TGTGCCAGTAGTATGGGGCACCTGGGGGGAAATGAGCAGTTCTTC.

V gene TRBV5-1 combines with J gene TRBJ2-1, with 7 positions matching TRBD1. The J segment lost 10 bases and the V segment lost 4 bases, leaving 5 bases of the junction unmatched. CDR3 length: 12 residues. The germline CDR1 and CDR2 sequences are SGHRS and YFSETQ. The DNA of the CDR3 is TGCGCCAGCAGCCTGATGACAGGGGAGCAGTTCTTC. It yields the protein CASSLMTGEQFF.

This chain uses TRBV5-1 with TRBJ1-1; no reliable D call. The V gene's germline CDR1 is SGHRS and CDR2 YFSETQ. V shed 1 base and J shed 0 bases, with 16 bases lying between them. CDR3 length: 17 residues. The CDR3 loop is CASSLTVPASLNTEAFF. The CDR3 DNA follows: TGCGCCAGCAGCTTGACGGTGCCAGCCTCTTTGAACACTGAAGCTTTCTTT.

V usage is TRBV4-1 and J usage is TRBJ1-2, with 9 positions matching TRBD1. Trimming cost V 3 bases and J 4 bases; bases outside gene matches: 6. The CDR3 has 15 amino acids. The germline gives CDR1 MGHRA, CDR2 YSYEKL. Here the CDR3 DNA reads TGCGCCAGCAGCCAGATTACAGGGGGCGTCTATGGCTACACCTTC. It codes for CASSQITGGVYGYTF.

Written as DNA, the CDR3 is TGCGCCAGCAGCCAAGATAAGCATACGCAGTATTTT. As protein: CASSQDKHTQYF. V is TRBV4-1 and J is TRBJ2-3; D is uncertain. V lost 0 bases to trimming and J lost 7 bases, with 5 bases between them. CDR3 length equals 12 residues. Germline-derived CDR1 and CDR2 are MGHRA and YSYEKL.

The CDR3 nucleotides read TGTGCCAGTTACAACACACTCCGCACTCAAACCTTCTACGAGCAGTACTTC. Protein sequence: CASYNTLRTQTFYEQYF. V and J are TRBV19 and TRBJ2-7, with D uncertain. Germline lookup yields CDR1 LNHDA and CDR2 SQIVND (reference sequence). The CDR3 covers 17 residues. The V and J ends lost 8 bases and 3 bases respectively, with 26 bases between them.

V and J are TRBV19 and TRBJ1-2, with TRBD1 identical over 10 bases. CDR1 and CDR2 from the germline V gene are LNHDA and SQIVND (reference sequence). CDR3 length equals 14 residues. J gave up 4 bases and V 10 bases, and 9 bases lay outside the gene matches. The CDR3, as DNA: TGTGCCACTCAACCGACAGGGGGCATCTATGGCTACACCTTC. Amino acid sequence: CATQPTGGIYGYTF.

DNA of the CDR3: TGTGCCAGCAGCCTCGGGGGGGCCTACCAAGAGACCCAGTACTTC. Amino acid sequence: CASSLGGAYQETQYF. The gene calls are TRBV9 and TRBJ2-5; TRBD2 agrees at 8 bases. Germline V gene data show CDR1 as SGDLS and CDR2 as YYNGEE. The CDR3 is 15 amino acids. The V segment lost 4 bases and the J segment 0 bases; nucleotides outside the gene matches: 5. The entire variable domain, with the rest obtained from reference TRBV9 and TRBJ2-5, is as follows: DSGVTQTPKHLITATGQRVTLRCSPRSGDLSVYWYQQSLDQGLQFLIQYYNGEERAKGNILERFSAQQFPDLHSELNLSSLELGDSALYFCASSLGGAYQETQYFGPGTRLLVL.

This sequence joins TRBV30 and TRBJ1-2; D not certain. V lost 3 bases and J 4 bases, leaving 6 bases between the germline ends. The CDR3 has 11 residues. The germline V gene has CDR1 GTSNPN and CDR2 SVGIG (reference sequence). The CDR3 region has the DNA TGTGCCTGGAGAATAACCTATGGCTACACCTTC. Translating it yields CAWRITYGYTF.

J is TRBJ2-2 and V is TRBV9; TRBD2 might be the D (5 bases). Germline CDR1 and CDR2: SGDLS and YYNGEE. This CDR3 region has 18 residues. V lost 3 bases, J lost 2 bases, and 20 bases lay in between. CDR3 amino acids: CASSAGLKKRYNTGELFF. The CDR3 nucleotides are TGTGCCAGCAGCGCCGGACTGAAAAAAAGGTATAACACCGGGGAGCTGTTTTTT.

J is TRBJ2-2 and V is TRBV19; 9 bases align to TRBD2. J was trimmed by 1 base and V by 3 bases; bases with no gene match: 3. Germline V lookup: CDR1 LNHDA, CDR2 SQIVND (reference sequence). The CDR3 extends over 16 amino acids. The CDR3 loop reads CASSIGSGGNTGELFF. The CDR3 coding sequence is TGTGCCAGTAGTATTGGTAGCGGGGGGAACACCGGGGAGCTGTTTTTT.

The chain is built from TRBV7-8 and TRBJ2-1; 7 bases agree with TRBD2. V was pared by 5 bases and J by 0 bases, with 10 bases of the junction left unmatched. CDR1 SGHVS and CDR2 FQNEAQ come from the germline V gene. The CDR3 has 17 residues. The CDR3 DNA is TGTGCCAGCAGCGCCATAGCGGGTCCGAGCTCCTACAATGAGCAGTTCTTC. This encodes CASSAIAGPSSYNEQFF.

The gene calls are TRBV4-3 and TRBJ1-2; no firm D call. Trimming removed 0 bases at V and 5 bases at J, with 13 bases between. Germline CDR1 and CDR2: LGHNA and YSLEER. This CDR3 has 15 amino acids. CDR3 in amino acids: CASSQDLSHGYGYTF. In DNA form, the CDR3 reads TGCGCCAGCAGCCAAGATCTCTCCCACGGGTATGGCTACACCTTC.

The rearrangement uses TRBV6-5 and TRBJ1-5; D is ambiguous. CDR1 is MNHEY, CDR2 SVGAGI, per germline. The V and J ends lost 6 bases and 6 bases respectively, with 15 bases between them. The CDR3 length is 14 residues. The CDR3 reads CASSRAGTGQPQHF. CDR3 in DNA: TGTGCCAGCAGCCGCGCCGGTACGGGTCAGCCCCAGCATTTT.